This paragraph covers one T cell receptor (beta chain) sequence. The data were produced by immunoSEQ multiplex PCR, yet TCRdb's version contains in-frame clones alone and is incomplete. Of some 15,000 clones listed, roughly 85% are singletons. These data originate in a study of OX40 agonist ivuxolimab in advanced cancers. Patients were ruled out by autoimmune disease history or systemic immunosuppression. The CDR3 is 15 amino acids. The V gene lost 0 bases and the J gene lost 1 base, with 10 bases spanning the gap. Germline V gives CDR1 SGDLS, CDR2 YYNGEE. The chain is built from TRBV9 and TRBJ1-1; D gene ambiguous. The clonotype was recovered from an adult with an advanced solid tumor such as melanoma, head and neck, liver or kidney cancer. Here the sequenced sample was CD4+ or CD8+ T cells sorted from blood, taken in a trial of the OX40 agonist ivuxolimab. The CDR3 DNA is TGTGCCAGCAGCGTAGCGTGGTATGGGAACACTGAAGCTTTCTTT. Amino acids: CASSVAWYGNTEAFF.